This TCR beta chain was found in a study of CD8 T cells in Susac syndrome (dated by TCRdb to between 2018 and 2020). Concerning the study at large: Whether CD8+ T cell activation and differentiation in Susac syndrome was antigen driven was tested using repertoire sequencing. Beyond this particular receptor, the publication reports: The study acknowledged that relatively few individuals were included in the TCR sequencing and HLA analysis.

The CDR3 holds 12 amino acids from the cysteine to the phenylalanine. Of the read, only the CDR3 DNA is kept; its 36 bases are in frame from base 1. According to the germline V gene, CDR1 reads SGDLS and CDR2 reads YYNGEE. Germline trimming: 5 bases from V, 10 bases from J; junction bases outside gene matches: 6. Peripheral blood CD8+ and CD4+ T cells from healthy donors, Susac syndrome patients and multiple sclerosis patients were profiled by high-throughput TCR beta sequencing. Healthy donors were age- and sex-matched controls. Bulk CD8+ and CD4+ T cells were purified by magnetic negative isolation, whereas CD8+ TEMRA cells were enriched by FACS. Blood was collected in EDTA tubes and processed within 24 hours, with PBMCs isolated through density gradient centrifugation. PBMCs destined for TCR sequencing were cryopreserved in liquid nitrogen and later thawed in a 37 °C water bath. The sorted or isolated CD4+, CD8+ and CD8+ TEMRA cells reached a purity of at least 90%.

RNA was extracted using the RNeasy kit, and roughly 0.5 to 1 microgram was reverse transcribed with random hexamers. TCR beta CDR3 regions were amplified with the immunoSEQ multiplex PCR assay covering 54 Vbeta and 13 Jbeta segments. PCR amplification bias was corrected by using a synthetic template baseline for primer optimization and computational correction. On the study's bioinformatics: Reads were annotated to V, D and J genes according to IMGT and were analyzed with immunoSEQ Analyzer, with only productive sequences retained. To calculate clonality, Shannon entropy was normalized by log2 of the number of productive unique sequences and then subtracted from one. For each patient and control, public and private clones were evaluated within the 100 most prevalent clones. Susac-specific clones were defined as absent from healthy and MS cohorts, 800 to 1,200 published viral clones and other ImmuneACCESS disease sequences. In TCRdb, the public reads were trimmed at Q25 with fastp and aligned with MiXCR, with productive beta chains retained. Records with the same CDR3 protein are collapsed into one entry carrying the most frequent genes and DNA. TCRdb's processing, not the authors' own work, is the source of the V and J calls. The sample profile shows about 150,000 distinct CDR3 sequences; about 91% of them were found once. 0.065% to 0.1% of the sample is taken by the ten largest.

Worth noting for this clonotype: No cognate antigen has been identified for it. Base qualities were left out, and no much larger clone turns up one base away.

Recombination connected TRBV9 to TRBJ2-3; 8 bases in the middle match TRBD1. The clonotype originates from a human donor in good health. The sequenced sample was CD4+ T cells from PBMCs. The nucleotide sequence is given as TGTGCCAGCAGTGAAACGGGACAGGCGCAGTATTTT. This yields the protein CASSETGQAQYF.